Here is one T cell receptor beta chain with its context. As yet, its antigen is unknown. Measured with immunoSEQ multiplex PCR; TCRdb has only the in-frame clones, and not every one. In the table there are 400,000 to 500,000 clones, roughly 90% of which are singletons. These data come from a study of Ad26.COV2.S vaccination and SARS-CoV-2 variants. Whole-study results and caveats: Breadth of non-spike TCRs did not differ between vaccinees and placebo recipients. Researchers cautioned that TCR breadth and depth analyses may have underestimated total T cell responses.

This sample's treatment: 19 received Ad26.COV2.S at low or high dose, single or two shots; several received placebo; per-sample allocation not given. Day 63 after the first vaccine or placebo injection was the time point for sampling. The study used a vaccine consisting of an Ad26 vector that expressed Wuhan-strain SARS-CoV-2 spike. The starting material was peripheral blood, obtained in a trial of Ad26.COV2.S vaccine versus placebo. The clonotype comes from a person between 18 and 65 years old who received the Ad26.COV2.S COVID-19 vaccine or a placebo.

The CDR3 spells CASSPGQVRYTGELFF. As DNA, the CDR3 is TGTGCCAGCAGCCCCGGACAGGTTCGATACACCGGGGAGCTGTTTTTT. The genes are TRBV7-9 and TRBJ2-2, with 7 bases that match TRBD1. The J segment lost 3 bases and the V segment lost 5 bases, leaving 9 bases of the junction unmatched. Germline V gene data show CDR1 as SEHNR and CDR2 as FQNEAQ (reference sequence). The CDR3 loop spans 16 amino acids.